The 27 T cell receptor beta chains below all came from one sample that was sequenced in a study of T cell changes during pregnancy in multiple sclerosis. The data were produced by immunoSEQ multiplex PCR, yet TCRdb's version contains in-frame clones alone and is incomplete. The data show about 60,000 clones, around 90% seen once. The starting material was peripheral blood, obtained in the third trimester of pregnancy. The source is a female donor in good health, enrolled as a control in a pregnancy study.

The chain joins TRBV5-1 to TRBJ2-7; 8 nucleotides match TRBD2. This CDR3 is built from 14 residues. The V segment lost 4 bases and the J segment 6 bases; nucleotides outside the gene matches: 9. Germline CDR1 is SGHRS and CDR2 is YFSETQ. CDR3 sequence: CASSLAGGFGEQYF. CDR3 DNA sequence: TGCGCCAGCAGCCTAGCGGGTGGGTTTGGCGAGCAGTACTTC.

This clone was observed a handful of times. V gene TRBV6-1 combines with J gene TRBJ2-1; TRBD1 might be the D (6 bases). Germline V gene sequence: CDR1 MNHNS, CDR2 SASEGT. Trimming stripped 1 base from V and 7 bases from J, with 11 bases between. This CDR3 comprises 14 residues. The DNA of the CDR3 is TGTGCCAGCAGTGAAGGCGATCAGGGGAATGAGCAGTTCTTC. It translates to CASSEGDQGNEQFF.

The chain carries TRBV9 and TRBJ1-5; 7 nucleotides line up with TRBD1. Germline V CDR1 and CDR2: SGDLS, YYNGEE. J was trimmed by 4 bases and V by 0 bases; bases with no gene match: 7. The CDR3 runs 16 residues. CDR3 DNA sequence: TGTGCCAGCAGCGTAGGAGACAGGGTCGGAAATCAGCCCCAGCATTTT. Translated: CASSVGDRVGNQPQHF.

The chain links TRBV10-2 to TRBJ2-7; possible D gene TRBD1, 6 bases. V lost 5 bases and J 0 bases, leaving 14 bases between the germline ends. The CDR3 totals 15 residues. CDR1 and CDR2 (germline): WSHSY, SAAADI. CDR3 sequence reads: CASSLTGQTSYEQYF. CDR3 sequence (DNA): TGCGCCAGCAGTCTAACAGGGCAGACCTCCTACGAGCAGTACTTC.

This clone was detected only once. The chain carries TRBV14 and TRBJ2-7; TRBD2 might be the D (6 bases). Looked up from germline, CDR1 is SGHDN and CDR2 is FVKESK. This CDR3 is built from 13 residues. Trimming took off 1 base at V and 3 bases at J, with 7 bases between the two ends. The DNA for the CDR3 is TGTGCCAGCAGCCAAGTGGGGGGCTACGAGCAGTACTTC. It is translated as CASSQVGGYEQYF.

The rearrangement uses TRBV29-1 and TRBJ1-1, with unresolved D. Trimming removed 6 bases at V and 7 bases at J, with 18 bases between. The CDR3 totals 13 residues. CDR1 SQVTM and CDR2 ANQGSEA come from the germline V gene. CDR3 amino acids: CSVELEGFGEAFF. The DNA for the CDR3 is TGCAGCGTGGAACTAGAGGGATTCGGTGAAGCTTTCTTT.

V gene TRBV4-3 combines with J gene TRBJ2-7, with 7 bases aligning to TRBD1. CDR1 LGHNA and CDR2 YSLEER come from the germline V gene. V dropped 0 bases and J dropped 6; count of bases not matched to a gene: 5. CDR3 length equals 14 residues. This chain's CDR3 is CASSQDRTGGEQYF. Here the CDR3 DNA reads TGCGCCAGCAGCCAAGACCGGACAGGCGGCGAGCAGTACTTC.

This clone was detected only a few times. The chain employs TRBV4-1 and TRBJ2-5; 8 bases are shared with TRBD1. J gave up 4 bases and V 4 bases, and 5 bases lay outside the gene matches. Germline-derived CDR1 and CDR2 are MGHRA and YSYEKL. CDR3 length: 14 amino acids. CDR3 protein: CASSLWDRSETQYF. The CDR3 DNA reads as TGCGCCAGCAGCCTTTGGGACAGGTCAGAGACCCAGTACTTC.

The CDR3 sequence is CASSIMVPRGWIDEQFF. DNA for the CDR3: TGTGCCAGTAGTATAATGGTCCCCAGGGGGTGGATCGATGAGCAGTTCTTC. This chain connects TRBV19 to TRBJ2-1; 7 positions match TRBD1. Germline lookup yields CDR1 LNHDA and CDR2 SQIVND (reference sequence). The CDR3 length is 17 residues. V gave up 2 bases and J gave up 8 bases; unmatched junction bases: 15.

The J gene is TRBJ2-3, the V gene TRBV28; possibly TRBD2 for D (6 bases). Trimming left V 7 bases short and J 5 bases short, with 16 bases between. The germline V gene has CDR1 MDHEN and CDR2 SYDVKM. The CDR3 is 14 residues long. The CDR3 region has the DNA TGTGCCAGCATCGAGGGCGGGAAGGGAGATACGCAGTATTTT. The encoded protein is CASIEGGKGDTQYF.

The chain has TRBV9 and TRBJ1-1; no definite D call. Trimming shortened V by 1 base and J by 0 bases, and 10 bases separated the two germline ends. The CDR3 consists of 15 residues. Germline V gene sequence: CDR1 SGDLS, CDR2 YYNGEE. CDR3: CASSVNPVMNTEAFF. CDR3 coding DNA: TGTGCCAGCAGCGTAAATCCAGTCATGAACACTGAAGCTTTCTTT.

The chain employs TRBV6-4 and TRBJ2-7, with D tentatively TRBD1 (5 bases). CDR1 is MRHNA and CDR2 is SNTAGT in the germline V gene. Trimming removed 2 bases at V and 3 bases at J, with 11 bases between. The CDR3 sequence is 14 residues long. CDR3 residues: CASSDVRANYEQYF. In DNA, the CDR3 is TGTGCCAGCAGTGACGTCAGGGCAAACTACGAGCAGTACTTC.

This clone was observed a handful of times. This chain connects TRBV6-1 to TRBJ2-3, with TRBD2 matching 10 bases. This CDR3 is built from 15 residues. The V segment lost 7 bases and the J segment 4 bases; nucleotides outside the gene matches: 8. Looked up from germline, CDR1 is MNHNS and CDR2 is SASEGT. The CDR3 loop is CASTTLAGVADTQYF. CDR3 DNA sequence: TGTGCCAGCACCACGCTAGCGGGAGTGGCAGATACGCAGTATTTT.

This chain connects TRBV4-1 to TRBJ1-2; D gene uncertain. The CDR3 has 14 amino acids. CDR1 is MGHRA, CDR2 YSYEKL, per germline. Trimming pared 0 bases from V and 2 bases from J, leaving 7 bases between. The CDR3 here is CASSQEETNYGYTF. CDR3 in DNA: TGCGCCAGCAGCCAAGAGGAGACCAACTATGGCTACACCTTC.

The chain has TRBV2 and TRBJ2-3, with 7 positions matching TRBD2. The J segment lost 6 bases and the V segment lost 8 bases, leaving 8 bases of the junction unmatched. The CDR3 runs to 13 residues. CDR1 and CDR2 from the germline V gene are SNHLY and FYNNEI. The CDR3 sequence is CASGRENGDTQYF. CDR3 nucleotide sequence: TGTGCCAGCGGGCGGGAGAATGGGGATACGCAGTATTTT. The variable domain in full, with the rest retrieved from reference TRBV2 and TRBJ2-3, is EPEVTQTPSHQVTQMGQEVILRCVPISNHLYFYWYRQILGQKVEFLVSFYNNEISEKSEIFDDQFSVERPDGSNFTLKIRSTKLEDSAMYFCASGRENGDTQYFGPGTRLTVL.

V gene TRBV6-1 combines with J gene TRBJ2-3; D is possibly TRBD2 (6 bases). CDR1 is MNHNS and CDR2 is SASEGT in the germline V gene. This CDR3 is 15 amino acids long. The V end lost 7 bases, the J end lost 4 bases, and 18 bases lay between the germline ends. CDR3 in amino acids: CASTRDPVVSDTQYF. DNA for the CDR3: TGTGCCAGCACGCGGGACCCGGTGGTTTCAGATACGCAGTATTTT.

The chain joins TRBV19 to TRBJ2-1; a weak D match, TRBD2 (5 bases). The CDR3 is made up of 13 amino acids. The ends were cut back, 7 bases at V and 3 bases at J, with 10 bases in the middle. Germline CDR1 reads LNHDA; CDR2 reads SQIVND (reference sequence). The CDR3 region has the DNA TGTGCCAGTAATGGACGGGACTACAATGAGCAGTTCTTC. Its translation: CASNGRDYNEQFF.

The V and J genes are TRBV11-2 and TRBJ2-7; D gene unclear. V was clipped by 2 bases and J by 3 bases, with 8 bases between them. The CDR3 covers 13 residues. Germline CDR1 SGHAT, CDR2 FQNNGV. Here the CDR3 reads CASSLSGLYEQYF. The CDR3 bases are TGTGCCAGCAGCTTATCGGGTCTCTACGAGCAGTACTTC.

This clone was seen once. V is TRBV27 and J is TRBJ1-4; a weak D match, TRBD1 (5 bases). CDR3 length: 13 residues. Germline CDR1 is MNHEY and CDR2 is SMNVEV (reference sequence). Trimming removed 2 bases at V and 7 bases at J, with 8 bases between. CDR3 sequence reads: CASSLRGTEKLFF. In DNA, the CDR3 is TGTGCCAGCAGTTTACGGGGGACTGAAAAACTGTTTTTT.

This sequence joins TRBV11-3 and TRBJ1-4, with TRBD1 matching over 10 bases. The germline CDR1 and CDR2 sequences are SGHNT and YENEEA. V was clipped by 0 bases and J by 0 bases; unmatched bases: 7. CDR3 length: 19 amino acids. The CDR3 bases are TGTGCCAGCAGCTTAGAGTGGGGACAGGGGACCTCAACTAATGAAAAACTGTTTTTT. Its translation: CASSLEWGQGTSTNEKLFF.

CDR3 loop: CASRPSGTSVYNEQFF. The CDR3 bases are TGTGCCAGCAGACCTTCCGGGACTAGCGTCTACAATGAGCAGTTCTTC. The chain has TRBV11-2 and TRBJ2-1; 10 nucleotides agree with TRBD2. V lost 6 bases to trimming and J lost 3 bases; unmatched junction nucleotides: 8. In germline, CDR1 is SGHAT, CDR2 FQNNGV. This CDR3 comprises 16 residues.

The J gene is TRBJ2-7, the V gene TRBV6-5; D might be TRBD2 (6 bases). V was cut by 2 bases and J by 6 bases, with 20 bases left in between. The CDR3 is made up of 16 amino acids. From germline, CDR1 is MNHEY and CDR2 SVGAGI. CDR3 loop: CASSYGVFAGTPEQYF. The CDR3 nucleotides read TGTGCCAGCAGTTACGGGGTCTTCGCGGGAACCCCCGAGCAGTACTTC.

CDR3 amino acids: CASSEGRYQETQYF. CDR3 DNA: TGCGCCAGCAGTGAGGGCAGGTACCAAGAGACCCAGTACTTC. The rearrangement links TRBV5-1 to TRBJ2-5, with a weak D call TRBD2 (5 bases). This CDR3 spans 14 amino acids. V lost 5 bases, J lost 0 bases, and 11 bases lay in between. Germline V gives CDR1 SGHRS, CDR2 YFSETQ. Using reference TRBV5-1 and TRBJ2-5 for the parts outside the CDR3, the full variable domain is KAGVTQTPRYLIKTRGQQVTLSCSPISGHRSVSWYQQTPGQGLQFLFEYFSETQRNKGNFPGRFSGRQFSNSRSEMNVSTLELGDSALYLCASSEGRYQETQYFGPGTRLLVL.

This sequence joins TRBV20-1 and TRBJ1-3; D call uncertain. V was trimmed by 5 bases and J by 1 base, leaving 3 bases between them. The CDR3 contains 11 residues. CDR1 is DFQATT and CDR2 is SNEGSKA in the germline V gene (reference sequence). CDR3 DNA sequence: TGCAGTGCTTATTCTGGAAACACCATATATTTT. The encoded protein is CSAYSGNTIYF.

V gene TRBV5-1 combines with J gene TRBJ1-1; TRBD1 is a possible D gene (5 bases). The CDR3 spans 14 residues. Looked up from germline, CDR1 is SGHRS and CDR2 is YFSETQ. Trimming removed 1 base at V and 4 bases at J, with 11 bases between. The CDR3 bases are TGCGCCAGCAGCTTGAAGGGGTCGGTCACTGAAGCTTTCTTT. It encodes CASSLKGSVTEAFF.

This clone was seen more than once but under ten times. The V gene is TRBV6-6, the J gene TRBJ1-1, with a tentative D call TRBD1 (6 bases). The CDR3 covers 14 residues. Germline V gene sequence: CDR1 MNHNY, CDR2 SVGAGI (reference sequence). V gave up 6 bases and J gave up 3 bases, with 14 bases separating them. This chain's CDR3 is CASRTVGGDTEAFF. The DNA for the CDR3 is TGTGCCAGCAGGACAGTAGGGGGGGACACTGAAGCTTTCTTT.

V usage is TRBV18 and J usage is TRBJ2-7; 8 bases fit TRBD1. Germline lookup yields CDR1 KGHSH and CDR2 LQKENI. The V gene end was trimmed by 3 bases and the J gene end by 3 bases; junction bases not matched to a gene: 7. The CDR3 consists of 15 residues. The CDR3 sequence: CASSPPPGGFYEQYF. For the CDR3, the DNA is TGTGCCAGCTCACCCCCGCCAGGGGGCTTCTACGAGCAGTACTTC.